The present TCR beta chain was sequenced within a study of cytomegalovirus exposure and HLA in healthy donors (dated by TCRdb to about 2017). The study in broad terms: According to an earlier analysis of 587 of the donors, about 180 million T cells yielded approximately 120 million unique TCR beta sequences and about 300 Gb of sequence data. An early release that covered around 590 HLA-typed donors contained approximately 290 gigabases of sequencing data and 70 million to 100 million unique TCR sequences. The genetic ancestry cluster associated with self-reported Caucasian donors included 70% to 85% of the 398 genotyped donors. The study aimed to test whether cataloging public T cell receptors could reveal signatures of past pathogen exposure. The study profiled the T cell repertoires of around 700 subjects by immunosequencing and related them to cytomegalovirus serostatus. A separate validation cohort of roughly 130 different subjects was used in addition to the 666-subject first cohort. To predict cytomegalovirus infection status, the study combined high-throughput TCR immunosequencing, statistical association of individual TCRs with disease status, and machine learning. In a later analysis, previously published TCR beta repertoires from about 640 donors were re-analyzed and high-resolution HLA genotyping was added so that TCR occurrence patterns could be studied. The later analysis used no new phenotypic data to find candidate immune exposures, relying instead on TCR beta sequences and their occurrence across donors. An earlier analysis of 587 of the donors used high-throughput TCR beta sequencing to judge whether each TCR beta V gene segment behaved as functional or pseudogenic. Donor age, sex, ethnicity and CMV serostatus were compiled together with the repertoire data. A later genetic analysis took genome-wide SNP genotypes for about three fifths of the roughly 700 donors and used that subset as a discovery cohort. Every repertoire in the discovery cohort had been generated on one and the same sequencing platform. HLA typing covered class I and class II loci at four-digit resolution. Typing coverage varied by locus: about 620-630 donors for A, B, C, DRB1 and DQB1; roughly 560 for DQA1; about 570 for DPA1; about 450 for DPB1. Four or five DR-DQ haplotypes were handled as single units for association and clustering because linkage in the cohort was strong. On average, 235,054 unique TCR beta nucleotide sequences were sequenced per donor among a few hundred genotyped donors of the cohort, with 15% to 20% of those sequences being non-productive.

This clone was seen a few times. Its antigen target is currently unknown. One base away there is no much larger clone; base qualities are not given. The CDR3 numbers 12 residues from cysteine through phenylalanine. Kept here is only the CDR3 DNA, which spans 36 bases and is read in frame from base 1. V loses 4 bases, J loses 8 bases, and the germline ends lie 12 bases apart. The germline V gene sets CDR1 to SGHRS and CDR2 to YFSETQ. The cohort comprised 550 to 700 healthy bone marrow donors. At the time of sampling, all cohort members were nominally healthy, though unrecorded immune exposures were likely present. The donor was CMV seropositive and was included in the group of about 290 seropositive cohort members. Each donor provided a peripheral blood sample, and peripheral blood mononuclear cells were used for TCR beta sequencing. Genomic DNA was extracted from the blood cell samples with the Qiagen DNeasy Blood Extraction Kit.

What the work shows at the level of the full study, not this receptor alone: Because some donors lacked HLA typing at each locus, the association tests relied only on the typed subset. A later analysis found that TCR association rates varied across HLA loci, with DRB1 alleles showing the most associated TCRs and HLA-C alleles the fewest. In the study, approximately 160 TCR beta chains were listed as associated with cytomegalovirus. In a later genetic analysis, a missense DCLRE1C variant was associated with V-gene and J-gene trimming of TCR beta chains, and the association was replicated in an independent cohort. Most CMV-associated TCR beta chains appeared to be HLA-restricted in a later analysis, and the HLA associations seemed to be driven largely by CMV exposure. About 17 rarely observed V segments, including chromosome 9 orphons, were excluded from the earlier analysis of a few hundred of the donors because counts were too low. A group of highly shared sequence variants was considered likely to be a technical artifact of the sequencing pipeline. In both the original and validation cohorts, the classifier was reported to diagnose cytomegalovirus status with high specificity and sensitivity. In a later genetic analysis, fewer N-insertions in productive TCRs were reported among donors in an Asian-associated ancestry cluster than the roughly 640-donor mean. CMV serostatus was the only immune exposure information available for the cohort. In this cohort, only TCR beta chains were sequenced, and detectable features were limited by the absence of alpha or paired-chain data. The 87-base-pair reads could not distinguish some IMGT-functional V segments, including TRBV6-2 and TRBV6-3, so those segments were excluded. In an earlier analysis of some 550 of the donors, most TCR beta V segments were observed in productive rearrangements about 87% or about 30% of the time, broadly matching IMGT annotations. The authors suggested that the approach could potentially be generalized to other disease states and immunological phenotypes. Linkage disequilibrium might explain the correlated functional status among segregating V segments, but an unknown experimental factor could not be excluded. In vitro tests confirmed that a few of the cytomegalovirus-associated TCR beta chains recognize cytomegalovirus antigens. Several of the top co-occurrence clusters appeared to be linked to parvovirus B19, influenza, CMV and Epstein-Barr virus, according to a later analysis. The presence/absence analyses assumed that sequencing depth was roughly uniform across donors, and that assumption may not be true. A later analysis found that HLA-associated TCR beta chains were more clonally expanded and had lower generation probabilities than equally common non-associated chains. Specific HLA alleles were associated with roughly 16,000 TCR beta sequences at a false discovery rate of 0.05 in a later analysis. A further reported finding was that TCR beta sequences accurately predicted the HLA-A and HLA-B alleles for most subjects in the first cohort. Most TCR sequences were seen in very few donors, while some public TCRs were found in many individuals. Strong co-occurrence of HLA alleles, especially DR and DQ, made assigning TCR associations to individual alleles difficult.

Library prep was done by the immunoSEQ multiplex PCR assay. For the multiplex PCR, a mixture combining 60 forward primers for TCR Vbeta segments and 13 reverse primers for TCR Jbeta segments was used. Amplification of the CDR3 region of rearranged TCR beta genes was performed with a multiplex PCR assay on genomic DNA. The Illumina HiSeq System was used to sequence the amplified TCR beta libraries as 87-base-pair reads. The study's own analysis went as follows. Across the 670 or so repertoires, a later analysis counted tens of millions of unique TCR beta chains, 8.5 million to 12 million of which were shared by at least two donors. To remove PCR and sequencing errors, raw reads were error-corrected and collapsed into unique sequences using a nearest-neighbor algorithm that merged closely related sequences. V, D and J gene segments were assigned by aligning CDR3 sequences to IMGT reference sequences. For a sequence to be retained, a match of at least six nucleotides was required to both a V gene segment and a J gene segment. A rearrangement was called productive if the CDR3 had no stop codons and remained in frame with V and J, and every other rearrangement was called non-productive. Following IMGT convention, CDR3 was defined as the stretch from the second conserved V-encoded cysteine up to the conserved J-encoded phenylalanine. In an earlier analysis of approximately 500 of the donors, sequences lacking an unambiguous match to a single V gene segment were excluded. In an earlier analysis of around 600 of the donors, V segments were called functional above 56.7% productive rearrangements and were called segregating when the between-donor standard deviation exceeded 5%. A statistical classification framework was built to diagnose cytomegalovirus status from the catalog of TCR beta chain sequences. V and J gene assignment, in a later analysis, came from comparing TCR nucleotide sequences with IMGT/GENE-DB human TR gene sequences. Using the TCRdist pipeline, a later analysis assigned CDR3 sequences along with most-parsimonious VDJ recombination scenarios. In a later analysis, each TCR beta chain was defined by its CDR3 amino acid sequence together with its V-gene family, and reads lacking a unique V-gene family were excluded. To address suspected cross-contamination and a sequencing artifact, a later analysis removed around 600 highly shared, low-generation-probability nucleotide sequences. In a later analysis, a clonal expansion index for each public chain was calculated from normalized within-repertoire ranks of inferred template counts. Generation probabilities in a later analysis came from a VDJ recombination model fitted to out-of-frame rearrangements, and those results were checked against IGoR. In a later analysis, TCR-TCR, TCR-HLA and TCR-CMV co-occurrence was scored with hypergeometric tests, and a repertoire-size bias correction was applied to TCR pairs. A later analysis estimated false discovery rates by permuting HLA or CMV assignments 20 times. In a later analysis, co-occurring TCRs were grouped with DBSCAN, and TCRdist sequence similarity was added when clustering was performed within HLA-allele-positive subsets. Repertoires with fewer than 30,000 or more than 120,000 public chains were left out of co-occurrence clustering, as were a handful of repertoires with anomalous nucleotide sharing. TCRdb carries this immuneACCESS record with in-frame sequences only. Its versions omit some clonotypes, under half of them owing to an unresolved V gene in the studies checked, with the rest unexplained. That table furnishes V, J and clone size, whereas the DNA furnished D and trimming. The sample table holds around 190,000 clones, of which roughly a tenth were seen once. The ten largest clones capture over 1% of the sample.

The chain uses TRBV5-1 and TRBJ1-2; the D segment cannot be called with confidence. Sequenced: PBMCs. The receptor was isolated from a young woman in good health and CMV-seropositive. The base sequence is TGCGCCAGCAGCCCGGACTCGAGGGGCTACACCTTC. This encodes CASSPDSRGYTF.